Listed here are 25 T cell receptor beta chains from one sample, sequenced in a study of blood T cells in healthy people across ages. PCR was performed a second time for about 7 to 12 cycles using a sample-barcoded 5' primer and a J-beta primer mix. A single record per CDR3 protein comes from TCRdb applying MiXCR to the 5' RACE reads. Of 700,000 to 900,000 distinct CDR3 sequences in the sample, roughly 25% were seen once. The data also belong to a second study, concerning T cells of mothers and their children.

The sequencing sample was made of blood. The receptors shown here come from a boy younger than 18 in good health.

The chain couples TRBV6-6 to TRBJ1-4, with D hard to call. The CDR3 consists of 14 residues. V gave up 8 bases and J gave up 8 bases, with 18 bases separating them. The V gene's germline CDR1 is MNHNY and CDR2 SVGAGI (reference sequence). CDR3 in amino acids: CASRPQELGEKLFF. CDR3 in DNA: TGTGCCAGCCGCCCCCAGGAGCTGGGCGAAAAACTGTTTTTT.

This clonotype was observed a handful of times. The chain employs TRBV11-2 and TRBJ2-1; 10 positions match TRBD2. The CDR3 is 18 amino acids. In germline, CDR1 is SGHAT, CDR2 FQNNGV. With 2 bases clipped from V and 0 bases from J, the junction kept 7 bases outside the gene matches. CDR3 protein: CASSLIASGGSSYNEQFF. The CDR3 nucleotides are TGTGCCAGCAGCTTAATCGCTAGCGGGGGTTCCTCCTACAATGAGCAGTTCTTC.

The CDR3 region has the DNA TGTGCTAGTGGTTTGGCGGGGGCAGGACCCAATGAGCAGTTCTTC. Translating gives CASGLAGAGPNEQFF. The chain is built from TRBV12-5 and TRBJ2-1; D may correspond to TRBD1 or TRBD2 (6 bases each). The V end was cut by 1 base, the J end by 6 bases, with 13 bases between. In germline, CDR1 is LGHNT, CDR2 FRNRAP. The CDR3 loop spans 15 amino acids.

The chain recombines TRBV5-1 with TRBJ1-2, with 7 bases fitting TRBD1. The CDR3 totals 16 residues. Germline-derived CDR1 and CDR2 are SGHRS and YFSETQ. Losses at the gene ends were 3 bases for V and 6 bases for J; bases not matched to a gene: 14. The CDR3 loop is CASSSDRLTSEDGYTF. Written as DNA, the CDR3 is TGCGCCAGCAGCTCGGACAGGTTGACATCGGAGGATGGCTACACCTTC.

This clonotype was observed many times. Here the CDR3 DNA reads TGCAGCGTCCATGGAACAGGTTGGAACCGTGGCTACACCTTC. Protein: CSVHGTGWNRGYTF. The chain joins TRBV29-1 to TRBJ1-2; D perhaps matches TRBD1 (5 bases). V was cut by 6 bases and J by 7 bases, with 21 bases left in between. Per germline, CDR1 SQVTM and CDR2 ANQGSEA. The CDR3 length is 14 residues.

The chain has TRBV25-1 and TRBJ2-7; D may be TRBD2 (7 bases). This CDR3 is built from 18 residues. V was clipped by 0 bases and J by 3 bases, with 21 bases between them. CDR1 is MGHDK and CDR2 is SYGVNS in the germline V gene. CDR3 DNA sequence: TGTGCCAGCAGTGAATATGAGGGGGGGGCAGGGAGGTTCTACGAGCAGTACTTC. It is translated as CASSEYEGGAGRFYEQYF.

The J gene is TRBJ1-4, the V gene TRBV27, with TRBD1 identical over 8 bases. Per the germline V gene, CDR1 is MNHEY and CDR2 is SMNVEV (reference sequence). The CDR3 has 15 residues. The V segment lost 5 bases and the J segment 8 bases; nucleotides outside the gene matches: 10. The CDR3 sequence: CASSRGPQGAEKLFF. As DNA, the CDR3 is TGTGCCAGCAGTCGAGGGCCGCAGGGGGCGGAAAAACTGTTTTTT. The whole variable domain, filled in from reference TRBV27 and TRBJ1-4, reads EAQVTQNPRYLITVTGKKLTVTCSQNMNHEYMSWYRQDPGLGLRQIYYSMNVEVTDKGDVPEGYKVSRKEKRNFPLILESPSPNQTSLYFCASSRGPQGAEKLFFGSGTQLSVL.

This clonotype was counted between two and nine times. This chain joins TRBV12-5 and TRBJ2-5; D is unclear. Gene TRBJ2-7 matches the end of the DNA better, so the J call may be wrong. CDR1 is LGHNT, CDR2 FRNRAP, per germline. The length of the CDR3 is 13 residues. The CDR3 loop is CASDSAVSYEQYF. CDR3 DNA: TGTGCTAGTGACAGCGCCGTCTCCTACGAGCAGTACTTC.

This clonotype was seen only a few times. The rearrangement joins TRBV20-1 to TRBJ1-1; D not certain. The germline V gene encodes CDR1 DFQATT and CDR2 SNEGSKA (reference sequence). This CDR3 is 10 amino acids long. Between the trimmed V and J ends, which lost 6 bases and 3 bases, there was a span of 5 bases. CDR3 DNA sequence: TGCAGTGCGCCGGACACTGAAGCTTTCTTT. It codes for CSAPDTEAFF.

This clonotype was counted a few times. The CDR3 reads CASSRAGTGKNNEQFF. The CDR3, as DNA: TGCGCCAGCAGCCGCGCCGGGACGGGAAAAAACAATGAGCAGTTCTTC. V usage is TRBV4-1 and J usage is TRBJ2-1; D may match TRBD1 or TRBD2 (5 bases each). Germline CDR1 MGHRA, CDR2 YSYEKL. The CDR3 spans 16 residues. With 4 bases removed from V and 5 bases from J, the gap between germline ends came to 18 bases.

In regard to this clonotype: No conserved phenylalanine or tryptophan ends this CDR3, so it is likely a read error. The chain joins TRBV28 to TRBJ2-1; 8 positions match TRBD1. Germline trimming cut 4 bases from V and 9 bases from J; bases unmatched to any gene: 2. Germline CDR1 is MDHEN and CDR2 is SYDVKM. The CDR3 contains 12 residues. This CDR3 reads CASSWDRSEQFL. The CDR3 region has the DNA TGTGCCAGCAGTTGGGACAGGAGTGAGCAGTTCTTG.

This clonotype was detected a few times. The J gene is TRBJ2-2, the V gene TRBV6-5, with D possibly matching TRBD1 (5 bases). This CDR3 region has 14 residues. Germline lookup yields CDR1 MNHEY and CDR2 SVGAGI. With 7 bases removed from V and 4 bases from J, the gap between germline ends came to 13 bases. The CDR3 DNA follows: TGTGCCAGCATATCTAGTAGGGGCACCGGGGAGCTGTTTTTT. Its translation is CASISSRGTGELFF.

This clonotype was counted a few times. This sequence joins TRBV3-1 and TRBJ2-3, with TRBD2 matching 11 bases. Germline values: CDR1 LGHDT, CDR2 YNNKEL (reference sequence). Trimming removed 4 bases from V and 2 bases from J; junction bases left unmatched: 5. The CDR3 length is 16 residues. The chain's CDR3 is CASSPNSGGDTDTQYF. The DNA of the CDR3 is TGTGCCAGCAGCCCCAATAGCGGGGGGGACACAGATACGCAGTATTTT.

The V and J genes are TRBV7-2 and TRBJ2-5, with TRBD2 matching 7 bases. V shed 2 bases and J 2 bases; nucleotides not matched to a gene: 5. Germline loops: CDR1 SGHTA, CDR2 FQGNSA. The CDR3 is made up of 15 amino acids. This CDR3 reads CASSLSWGGQETQYF. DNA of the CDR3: TGTGCCAGCAGCTTAAGCTGGGGGGGACAAGAGACCCAGTACTTC.

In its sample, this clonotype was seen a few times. The CDR3 loop is CASSTGGDTEAFF. The CDR3 DNA follows: TGCGCCAGCAGCACGGGGGGAGACACTGAAGCTTTCTTT. This chain links TRBV4-1 with TRBJ1-1, with D maybe TRBD1 (5 bases). Between the trimmed V and J ends, which lost 5 bases and 3 bases, there was a span of 10 bases. The V gene's germline CDR1 is MGHRA and CDR2 YSYEKL. The CDR3 contains 13 residues.

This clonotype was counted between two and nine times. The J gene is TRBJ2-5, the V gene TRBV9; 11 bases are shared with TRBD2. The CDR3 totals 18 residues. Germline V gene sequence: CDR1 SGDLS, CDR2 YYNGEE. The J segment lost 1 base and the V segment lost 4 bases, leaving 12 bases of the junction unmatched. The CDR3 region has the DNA TGTGCCAGCAGCCGGGAGGGGGAACTAGCGGGGGCCCAAGAGACCCAGTACTTC. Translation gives CASSREGELAGAQETQYF.

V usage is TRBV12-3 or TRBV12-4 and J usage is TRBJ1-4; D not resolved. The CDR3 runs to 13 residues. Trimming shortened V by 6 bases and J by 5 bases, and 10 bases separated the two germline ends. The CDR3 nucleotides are TGTGCCAGCAGCCGCCGGGAGAATGAAAAACTGTTTTTT. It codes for CASSRRENEKLFF.

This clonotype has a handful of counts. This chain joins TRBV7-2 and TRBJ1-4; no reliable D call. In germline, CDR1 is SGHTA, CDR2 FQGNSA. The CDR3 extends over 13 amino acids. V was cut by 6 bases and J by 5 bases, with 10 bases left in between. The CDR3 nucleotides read TGTGCCAGCAGGAGATTAGGGAATGAAAAACTGTTTTTT. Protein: CASRRLGNEKLFF.

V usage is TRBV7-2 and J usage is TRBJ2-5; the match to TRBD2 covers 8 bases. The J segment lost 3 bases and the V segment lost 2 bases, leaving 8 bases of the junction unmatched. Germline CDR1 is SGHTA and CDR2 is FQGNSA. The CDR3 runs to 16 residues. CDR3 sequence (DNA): TGTGCCAGCAGCTTATCGGGGGGGACTGTTAAAGAGACCCAGTACTTC. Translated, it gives CASSLSGGTVKETQYF.

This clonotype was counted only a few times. CDR3 DNA sequence: TGCGCCAGCAGCTTGACAGGCTTGGAAAACATTCAGTACTTC. This translates into CASSLTGLENIQYF. J is TRBJ2-4 and V is TRBV5-1; D is perhaps TRBD1 (5 bases). Germline CDR1 and CDR2: SGHRS and YFSETQ. The CDR3 sequence is 14 residues long. The V gene lost 1 base and the J gene lost 5 bases, with 10 bases spanning the gap.

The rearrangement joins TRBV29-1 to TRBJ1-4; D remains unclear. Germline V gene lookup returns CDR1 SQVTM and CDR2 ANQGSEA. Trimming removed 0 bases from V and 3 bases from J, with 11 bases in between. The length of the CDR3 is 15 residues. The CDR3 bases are TGCAGCGTTGAAGATCTCGGAGCGGCTAATGAAAAACTGTTTTTT. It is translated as CSVEDLGAANEKLFF.

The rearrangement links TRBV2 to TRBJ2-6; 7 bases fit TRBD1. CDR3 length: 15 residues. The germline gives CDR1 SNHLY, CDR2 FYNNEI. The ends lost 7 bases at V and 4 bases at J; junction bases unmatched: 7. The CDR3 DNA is TGTGCCAGCAATAGGGGGCCATCCGGGGCCAACGTCCTGACTTTC. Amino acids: CASNRGPSGANVLTF.

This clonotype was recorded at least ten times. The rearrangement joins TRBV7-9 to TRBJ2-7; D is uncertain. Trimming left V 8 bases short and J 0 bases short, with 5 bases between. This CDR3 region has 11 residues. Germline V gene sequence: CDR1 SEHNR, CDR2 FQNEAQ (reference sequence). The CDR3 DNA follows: TGTGCCAGCGGCGTCTCCTACGAGCAGTACTTC. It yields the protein CASGVSYEQYF.

For the CDR3, the DNA is TGCAGTGCCACCACACCATCCCAAGAGACCCAGTACTTC. It translates to CSATTPSQETQYF. The rearrangement links TRBV20-1 to TRBJ2-5; D uncertain. V lost 6 bases and J 1 base, leaving 12 bases between the germline ends. The CDR3 loop spans 13 amino acids. Germline V gene sequence: CDR1 DFQATT, CDR2 SNEGSKA (reference sequence).

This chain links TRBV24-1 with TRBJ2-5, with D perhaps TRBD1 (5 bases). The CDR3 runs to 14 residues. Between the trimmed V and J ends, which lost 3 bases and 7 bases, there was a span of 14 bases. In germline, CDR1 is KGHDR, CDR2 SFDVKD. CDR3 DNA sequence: TGTGCCACCAGTGATCTGACAGATTTGGGGACCCAGTACTTC. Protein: CATSDLTDLGTQYF.